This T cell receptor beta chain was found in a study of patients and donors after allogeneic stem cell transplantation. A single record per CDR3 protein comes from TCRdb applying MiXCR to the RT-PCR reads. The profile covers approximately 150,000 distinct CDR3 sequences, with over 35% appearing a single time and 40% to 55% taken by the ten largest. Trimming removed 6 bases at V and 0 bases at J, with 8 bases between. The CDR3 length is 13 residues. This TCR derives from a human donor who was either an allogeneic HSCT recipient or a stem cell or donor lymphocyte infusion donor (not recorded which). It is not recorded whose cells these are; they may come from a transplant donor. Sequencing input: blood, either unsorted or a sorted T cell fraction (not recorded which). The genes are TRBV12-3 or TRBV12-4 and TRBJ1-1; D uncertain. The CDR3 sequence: CASRGPMNTEAFF. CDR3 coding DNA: TGTGCCAGCAGGGGCCCAATGAACACTGAAGCTTTCTTT.